This section outlines one TCR beta chain sequence together with its context. Its antigen is not identified. Genomic DNA belonging to each subset was distributed in equal measure over several immunoSEQ plates. The repertoire was sequenced with immunoSEQ multiplex PCR; TCRdb's copy has only in-frame clones and lacks some. The sample carries about 1 million clones, about 80% recorded once. Germline-derived CDR1 and CDR2 are LNHDA and SQIVND (reference sequence). This CDR3 is built from 14 residues. Trimming removed 5 bases from V and 2 bases from J, with 12 bases in between. This record belongs to a study of shared clonotypes between healthy human individuals. Study-wide findings and caveats: Memory subsets had estimated richness that was generally smaller than that of naive subsets.

Negatively enriched CD4+ T cells were divided by CD45RA into naive and memory. The sample comprised memory CD4+ T cells sorted from blood. Subset indicated: CD45RA-negative fraction. The source of this sequence is a man aged 18 to 29 in good health. The chain is built from TRBV19 and TRBJ1-1; a weak D match, TRBD1 (5 bases). In DNA, the CDR3 is TGTGCCAGTAGTCCGAGTAGGGGCAACACTGAAGCTTTCTTT. Its protein is CASSPSRGNTEAFF.